This TCR beta chain appears in the sequencing data of a study of blood T cell repertoires in COVID-19. Study context: In each case, the material was cDNA or gDNA derived from T cells, B-cell-depleted T cells, or PBMCs.

Profiling relied on immunoSEQ multiplex PCR, and the TCRdb table lists in-frame clones only, not all of them. This sample has 200,000 to 300,000 clones, with 70% to 90% found just once. V gave up 0 bases and J gave up 8 bases, with 15 bases separating them. The germline V gene has CDR1 SGDLS and CDR2 YYNGEE. This CDR3 has 16 residues. Sequencing used peripheral blood. V and J are TRBV9 and TRBJ1-6; unclear D gene. The sequence came from a woman aged 50 to 65 with acute or convalescent COVID-19. The chain's CDR3 is CASSVERYYSDSPLHF. CDR3 coding DNA: TGTGCCAGCAGCGTAGAAAGATACTATTCGGATTCACCCCTCCACTTT.